At least ten counts were recorded for the clone carrying this T cell receptor (beta chain). With 10-nucleotide random UMIs included, cDNA was synthesized by 5'RACE. TCRdb called the 5' RACE reads again in MiXCR, with one record for every CDR3 protein. The sample has around 52,000 distinct CDR3 sequences, approximately 5.8% seen once. This record belongs to a study of neurological immune-mediated disorders. V was shortened by 1 base and J by 0 bases, with 9 bases between the two germline ends. The CDR3 loop spans 15 amino acids. Germline V gives CDR1 SGHVS, CDR2 FNYEAQ. V gene TRBV7-6 combines with J gene TRBJ1-1; tentatively, D is TRBD1 (5 bases). The source material was CD4+ T cells from blood. The origin of this receptor is a woman between 18 and 29 years old with multiple sclerosis. The CDR3, as DNA: TGTGCCAGCAGCTTAGGGGGACTGTTGAACACTGAAGCTTTCTTT. As protein: CASSLGGLLNTEAFF. The whole variable domain, remainder taken from reference TRBV7-6 and TRBJ1-1, is GAGVSQSPRYKVTKRGQDVALRCDPISGHVSLYWYRQALGQGPEFLTYFNYEAQQDKSGLPNDRFSAERPEGSISTLTIQRTEQRDSAMYRCASSLGGLLNTEAFFGQGTRLTVV.